This T cell receptor beta chain was captured by sequencing in a study of T cell changes during pregnancy in multiple sclerosis. Data came from immunoSEQ multiplex PCR; TCRdb stores just in-frame clones and leaves some out. The sample lists about 100,000 clones; more than 85% were seen once. Per the germline V gene, CDR1 is LNHDA and CDR2 is SQIVND (reference sequence). This CDR3 is 14 amino acids long. Trimming cost V 5 bases and J 2 bases, with 12 bases left between them. This TCR was sampled from a female donor with multiple sclerosis, enrolled in a pregnancy study. The material sequenced was peripheral blood, taken in the second trimester of pregnancy. The rearrangement joins TRBV19 to TRBJ2-5, with D possibly being TRBD2 (5 bases). The CDR3 DNA reads as TGTGCCAGTAGTGCGGGCGAGATTCAAGAGACCCAGTACTTC. This translates into CASSAGEIQETQYF.